The source of this TCR beta chain is a study of T-cell memory formation after mild COVID-19. A single record per CDR3 protein comes from TCRdb applying MiXCR to the 5' RACE reads. This table has about 350,000 distinct CDR3 sequences, roughly 13% appearing once. The clonotype was recovered from a man younger than 30 who had mild COVID-19 (a few samples of this study predate the infection). Cell type and time point are not known. The sample comprised PBMCs or a T cell subset sorted from them (not recorded which).

In nucleotides, the CDR3 is TGTGCCAGCAGCTTAGCCCCGGAAAATGAGCAGTTCTTC. This encodes CASSLAPENEQFF. The V gene is TRBV7-2, the J gene TRBJ2-1; D not certain. Per the germline V gene, CDR1 is SGHTA and CDR2 is FQGNSA. The CDR3 is 13 amino acids. V gave up 0 bases and J gave up 7 bases, with 7 bases separating them. Full variable domain (remainder filled in from reference TRBV7-2 and TRBJ2-1): GAGVSQSPSNKVTEKGKDVELRCDPISGHTALYWYRQSLGQGLEFLIYFQGNSAPDKSGLPSDRFSAERTGGSVSTLTIQRTQQEDSAVYLCASSLAPENEQFFGPGTRLTVL.